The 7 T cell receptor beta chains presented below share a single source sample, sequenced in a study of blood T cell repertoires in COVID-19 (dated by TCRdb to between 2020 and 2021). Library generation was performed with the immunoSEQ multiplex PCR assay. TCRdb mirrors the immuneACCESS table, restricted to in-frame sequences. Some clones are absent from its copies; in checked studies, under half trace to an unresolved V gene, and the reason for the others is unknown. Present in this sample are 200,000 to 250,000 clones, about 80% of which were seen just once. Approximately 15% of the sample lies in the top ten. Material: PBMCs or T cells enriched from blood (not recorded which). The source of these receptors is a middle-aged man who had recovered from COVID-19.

The DNA of the CDR3 is TGCGCCAGCAGCTTGCGAGCGAGCTCCTACGAGCAGTACTTC. Translated, it gives CASSLRASSYEQYF. This chain uses TRBV5-1 with TRBJ2-7; D is undetermined. V shed 1 base and J shed 0 bases, with 8 bases lying between them. CDR3 length: 14 residues. Germline V CDR1 and CDR2: SGHRS, YFSETQ.

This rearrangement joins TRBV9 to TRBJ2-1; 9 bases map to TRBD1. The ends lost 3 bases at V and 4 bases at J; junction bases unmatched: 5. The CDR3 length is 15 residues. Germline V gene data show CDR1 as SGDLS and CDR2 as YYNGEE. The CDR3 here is CASSATGGGYNEQFF. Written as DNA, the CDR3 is TGTGCCAGCAGCGCTACAGGGGGCGGGTACAATGAGCAGTTCTTC.

The chain's CDR3 is CASARDGTGANVLTF. The CDR3 region has the DNA TGTGCCAGCGCCCGGGATGGGACTGGGGCCAACGTCCTGACTTTC. V usage is TRBV6-4 and J usage is TRBJ2-6, with D possibly matching TRBD2 (5 bases). This CDR3 spans 15 amino acids. Germline CDR1 and CDR2: MRHNA and SNTAGT. Trimming cost V 8 bases and J 2 bases, with 13 bases left between them.

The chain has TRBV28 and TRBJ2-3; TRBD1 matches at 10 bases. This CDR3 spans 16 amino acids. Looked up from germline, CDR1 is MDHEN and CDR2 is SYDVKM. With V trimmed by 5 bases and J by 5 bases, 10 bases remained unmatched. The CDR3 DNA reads TGTGCCAGCAGTGCGAGACCGGGACAGGGGAGAGATACGCAGTATTTT. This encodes CASSARPGQGRDTQYF. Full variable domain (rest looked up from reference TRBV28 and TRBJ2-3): DVKVTQSSRYLVKRTGEKVFLECVQDMDHENMFWYRQDPGLGLRLIYFSYDVKMKEKGDIPEGYSVSREKKERFSLILESASTNQTSMYLCASSARPGQGRDTQYFGPGTRLTVL.

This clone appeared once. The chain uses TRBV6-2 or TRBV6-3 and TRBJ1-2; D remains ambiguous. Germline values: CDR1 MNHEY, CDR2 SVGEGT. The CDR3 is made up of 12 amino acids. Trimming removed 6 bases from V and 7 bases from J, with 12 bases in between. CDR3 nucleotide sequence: TGTGCCAGCAGCGAGGGCAGGCTTGGCTACACCTTC. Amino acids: CASSEGRLGYTF.

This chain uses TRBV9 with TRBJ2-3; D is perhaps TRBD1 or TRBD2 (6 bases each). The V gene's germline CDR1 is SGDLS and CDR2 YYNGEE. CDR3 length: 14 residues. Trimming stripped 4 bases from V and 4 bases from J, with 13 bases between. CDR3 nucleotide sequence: TGTGCCAGCAGCCTAGGAGGGGGTCCAGATACGCAGTATTTT. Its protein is CASSLGGGPDTQYF.

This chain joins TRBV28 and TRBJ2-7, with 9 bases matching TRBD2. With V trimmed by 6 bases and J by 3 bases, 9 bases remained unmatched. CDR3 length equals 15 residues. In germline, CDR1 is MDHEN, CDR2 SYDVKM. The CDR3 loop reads CASRGLWRGGYEQYF. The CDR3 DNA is TGTGCCAGCAGGGGGCTATGGCGGGGGGGCTACGAGCAGTACTTC.